This T cell receptor beta chain is drawn from a study of CD8+ T cells in alopecia areata. Overall study: It was 6 to 18 months of tofacitinib, and then there were 6 months off drug. General observations from the study: Association of baseline CD8+ expansion with response is uncertain owing to one nonresponder.

Extraction of RNA preceded its reverse transcription into cDNA, which served as the sequencing template. Sequenced by immunoSEQ multiplex PCR; TCRdb stores in-frame clones only, minus some. Here the sample spans roughly 120,000 clones, 53% being singletons. As for treatment: oral pan-JAK inhibitor, 5-10 mg twice daily. Punch biopsies of lesional scalp, plus peripheral blood, were taken from alopecia areata patients. V was trimmed by 6 bases and J by 4 bases, leaving 10 bases between them. The V gene's germline CDR1 is MNHEY and CDR2 SVGAGI. CDR3 length equals 13 residues. Note on this clone: Its target is not known.

This TCR derives from a human donor with alopecia areata. The chain recombines TRBV6-5 with TRBJ1-3, with D unresolved. Sequenced here: CD4+ T cells sorted from blood, sampled at week 4, from a patient treated with tofacitinib. Written as DNA, the CDR3 is TGTGCCAGCAGGATTCCGTCCGGAAACACCATATATTTT. This codes for CASRIPSGNTIYF.